This T cell receptor beta chain is from a study of glioma-infiltrating T cells after dendritic cell vaccination (dated by TCRdb to 2016 to 2017). Regarding the study in general: The cohort included approximately 15 glioblastoma patients drawn from Phase I and II dendritic cell vaccination trials, of whom 9 were newly diagnosed and 6 had recurrent disease. Survival after dendritic cell vaccination was correlated with TCR sequencing metrics such as TIL content and the overlap between tumor and blood repertoires. Between the early 2000s and the early 2010s, patients were given autologous tumor lysate-pulsed dendritic cell vaccination. Each patient was given three intradermal dendritic cell vaccine injections, spaced two weeks apart, in the arm below the axilla. The vaccine was prepared from monocyte-derived dendritic cells that were cultured for approximately seven days with IL-4 and GM-CSF and then pulsed overnight with autologous tumor lysate. In glioblastoma patients vaccinated with dendritic cells, deep sequencing of TCR beta CDR3 regions served to measure tumor-infiltrating lymphocyte content and to compare repertoires between tumor and blood. Summary of the overall study and its limitations: Longer time to progression and overall survival after dendritic cell vaccination were predicted by higher estimated pretreatment TIL content. TCR clonality showed no direct relationship with survival, which suggests that a diverse polyclonal response may be important. The cohort was small and heterogeneous, few patients had complete blood and tumor sets, and even fewer had initial-recurrent tumor pairs. The response model built on TCR overlap across three groups was characterized as speculative, with prospective validation still needed.

On this clone: It has no known antigen specificity. Per-base qualities were not stored, and no clone one base away is much larger.

Using the immunoSEQ assay, TCRB CDR3 regions were amplified from roughly 1.9 micrograms of genomic DNA, or from all available DNA when less than that was on hand. The multiplex PCR relied on 60 forward primers for TCR V beta segments and 13 reverse primers for J beta segments. Synthetic control templates were spiked into each sample at limiting dilution to estimate reads per starting template. Sequencing produced 87 bp reads on the Illumina HiSeq System. The authors processed their data as follows. To remove PCR and sequencing errors, closely related sequences were merged with a nearest neighbor algorithm. TCR overlap was measured as the percentage of unique tumor TCR beta sequences also present in the same patient's peripheral blood. In TCRdb, the immuneACCESS table is reduced to in-frame sequences with V and J assigned. These tables do not hold every clone; where another copy was compared, an unresolved V gene accounts for under half, and the others remain unexplained. That table gives V, J and clone size, and the DNA gave D and trimming. Recorded for this sample are around 100,000 clones; 80% to 90% of them occurred a single time. The ten largest make up approximately 12% of the sample.

To be selected, patients needed enough residual fresh-frozen tumor tissue and more than two years of available survival data. None of the glioblastoma patients carried an isocitrate dehydrogenase mutation, although molecular status otherwise varied. PBMC were collected before vaccination, two weeks after the third vaccination, and at tumor progression when it occurred. The Qiagen DNeasy Blood extraction Kit was used to extract genomic DNA. The CDR3 runs 13 residues from the cysteine to the phenylalanine. CDR3 DNA only is kept here, 39 bases in frame from base 1. V lost 6 bases and J lost 4 bases; the stretch between them is 12 bases long. From a lookup of the germline V gene, CDR1 and CDR2 are SGHVS and FQNEAQ.

The TCR sequence derives from a human donor with glioblastoma. The starting material was blood, obtained before dendritic cell vaccination. The chain employs TRBV7-8 and TRBJ2-5, with a weak D call of TRBD1 (6 bases match). The DNA sequence is given as TGTGCCAGCAGGCAGGGGCGGAGAGAGACCCAGTACTTC. It is translated as CASRQGRRETQYF. Beyond the CDR3, the reference TRBV7-8 and TRBJ2-5 genes provide the residues; the full variable domain reads: GAGVSQSPRYKVAKRGQDVALRCDPISGHVSLFWYQQALGQGPEFLTYFQNEAQLDKSGLPSDRFFAERPEGSVSTLKIQRTQQEDSAVYLCASRQGRRETQYFGPGTRLLVL.